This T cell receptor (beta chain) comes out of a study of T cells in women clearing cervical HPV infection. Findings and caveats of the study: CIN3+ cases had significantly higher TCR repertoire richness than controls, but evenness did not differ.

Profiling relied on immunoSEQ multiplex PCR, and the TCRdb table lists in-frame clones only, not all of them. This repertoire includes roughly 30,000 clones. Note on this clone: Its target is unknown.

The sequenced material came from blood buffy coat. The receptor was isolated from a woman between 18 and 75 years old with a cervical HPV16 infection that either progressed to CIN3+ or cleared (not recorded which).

The part of the CDR3 DNA that was read is TGTGCCAGCAGTGTCACAGGGGATGGTCAGCCC. This encodes CASSVTGDGQP. The CDR3 in full is CASSVTGDGQPQHF. The chain has TRBV2 and TRBJ1-5, with 7 bases identical to TRBD1. The read halts 3 residues ahead of the CDR3 end, with the missing end drawn from the germline J gene. This CDR3 is 14 amino acids long. Germline lookup yields CDR1 SNHLY and CDR2 FYNNEI. The trim removed 4 bases at V and 6 bases at J, leaving 6 bases unmatched.